These 30 T cell receptor beta chains share one sample of origin, sequenced in a study of shared clonotypes between healthy human individuals (TCRdb year 2020). Receptor libraries were prepared by the immunoSEQ multiplex PCR assay. TCRdb mirrors the immuneACCESS table, restricted to in-frame sequences. Some clones are absent from its copies; in checked studies, under half trace to an unresolved V gene, and the reason for the others is unknown. This sample is represented by about 2 million clones; roughly 95% of them were singletons. The top ten hold roughly 0.13% of the sample. The sample taken for sequencing was naive CD4+ T cells sorted from blood. According to the study, the label for this sample's cell subset or site signals: CD45RA+ positively selected. These receptors were collected from a man younger than 35 in good health.

This clone was seen many times. The same CDR3 arises from other DNA sequences in this sample as well. The chain couples TRBV28 to TRBJ1-1; D gene uncertain. CDR3 length: 13 residues. From germline, CDR1 is MDHEN and CDR2 SYDVKM. Trimming left V 7 bases short and J 0 bases short, with 9 bases between. The CDR3 here is CASTNDLNTEAFF. The CDR3 DNA sequence: TGTGCCAGCACCAATGATTTGAACACTGAAGCTTTCTTT.

The genes are TRBV18 and TRBJ2-3; 8 nucleotides agree with TRBD1. CDR1 and CDR2 (germline): KGHSH, LQKENI. The CDR3 has 14 amino acids. J was trimmed by 1 base and V by 8 bases; bases with no gene match: 5. The CDR3 DNA follows: TGTGCCAGCACCAAGGACAGGGGCACAGATACGCAGTATTTT. Amino acids: CASTKDRGTDTQYF.

Turning to this clone: Other DNA sequences within the sample encode an identical CDR3. The rearrangement links TRBV5-1 to TRBJ1-4; a weak D match, TRBD1 (5 bases). The length of the CDR3 is 14 residues. V lost 0 bases to trimming and J lost 7 bases, with 10 bases between them. The germline gives CDR1 SGHRS, CDR2 YFSETQ. The chain's CDR3 is CASSLAGQGEKLFF. The CDR3 DNA reads TGCGCCAGCAGCTTGGCGGGTCAGGGTGAAAAACTGTTTTTT.

V and J are TRBV5-4 and TRBJ2-2; 7 nucleotides line up with TRBD1. Trimming removed 4 bases from V and 0 bases from J; junction bases left unmatched: 3. In germline, CDR1 is SGHNT, CDR2 YYREEE (reference sequence). The CDR3 sequence is 15 residues long. The DNA of the CDR3 is TGTGCCAGCAGCCGACAGGGCACGAACACCGGGGAGCTGTTTTTT. As protein: CASSRQGTNTGELFF. The full variable domain, with the rest looked up from reference TRBV5-4 and TRBJ2-2, is ETGVTQSPTHLIKTRGQQVTLRCSSQSGHNTVSWYQQALGQGPQFIFQYYREEENGRGNFPPRFSGLQFPNYSSELNVNALELDDSALYLCASSRQGTNTGELFFGEGSRLTVL.

The rearrangement links TRBV5-4 to TRBJ1-2, with a tentative D call TRBD1 (6 bases). Germline V CDR1 and CDR2: SGHNT, YYREEE (reference sequence). Trimming pared 1 base from V and 6 bases from J, leaving 13 bases between. The CDR3 loop spans 14 amino acids. For the CDR3, the DNA is TGTGCCAGCAGCTTGAATAGAGGACAGAATGGCTACACCTTC. Encoded protein: CASSLNRGQNGYTF.

The V call is TRBV11-2, the J call TRBJ2-1, with D perhaps TRBD1 or TRBD2 (5 bases each). Germline lookup yields CDR1 SGHAT and CDR2 FQNNGV. Trimming removed 5 bases from V and 10 bases from J, with 18 bases in between. The CDR3 has 14 amino acids. The CDR3 bases are TGTGCCAGCAGCCAAGGTCTGGGGACCCGGGAGCAGTTCTTC. Its protein is CASSQGLGTREQFF.

The genes are TRBV2 and TRBJ2-7, with TRBD2 matching over 7 bases. The V and J ends lost 2 bases and 0 bases, in that order; junction bases with no gene match: 4. The germline gives CDR1 SNHLY, CDR2 FYNNEI. This CDR3 spans 15 amino acids. CDR3 sequence reads: CASSEQSGISYEQYF. The CDR3 coding sequence is TGTGCCAGCAGTGAACAAAGCGGGATCTCCTACGAGCAGTACTTC.

The rearrangement links TRBV18 to TRBJ2-1; TRBD1 might be the D (5 bases). This CDR3 contains 14 residues. Per the germline V gene, CDR1 is KGHSH and CDR2 is LQKENI. V shed 0 bases and J shed 10 bases, with 13 bases lying between them. CDR3 region: CASSPPGPPREQFF. CDR3 nucleotides: TGTGCCAGCTCACCACCGGGGCCGCCACGAGAGCAGTTCTTC.

This chain uses TRBV10-1 with TRBJ2-1; TRBD1 matches at 7 bases. Germline assignment: CDR1 WNHNN and CDR2 SYGVQD (reference sequence). This CDR3 has 15 amino acids. J gave up 0 bases and V 6 bases, and 5 bases lay outside the gene matches. The CDR3: CASSRQGASYNEQFF. The CDR3 DNA is TGCGCCAGCAGCCGACAGGGTGCCTCCTACAATGAGCAGTTCTTC.

The CDR3 sequence: CASSLAQGGSNEQFF. In DNA, the CDR3 is TGCGCCAGCAGCTTGGCACAGGGTGGGAGCAATGAGCAGTTCTTC. The J gene is TRBJ2-1, the V gene TRBV5-1; a possible D gene is TRBD1 (6 bases). The CDR3 is 15 amino acids. Between the trimmed V and J ends, which lost 0 bases and 6 bases, there was a span of 13 bases. Looked up from germline, CDR1 is SGHRS and CDR2 is YFSETQ.

Concerning this clone: The sample contains more than one DNA sequence encoding this CDR3. V is TRBV7-2 and J is TRBJ2-5; D is uncertain. Between the trimmed V and J ends, which lost 1 base and 4 bases, there was a span of 7 bases. Per the germline V gene, CDR1 is SGHTA and CDR2 is FQGNSA. The CDR3 is 13 residues long. The CDR3 DNA reads TGTGCCAGCAGCTTAGGGCGGAGAGAGACCCAGTACTTC. Amino acid sequence: CASSLGRRETQYF.

The rearrangement uses TRBV5-1 and TRBJ1-1, with TRBD1 matching over 9 bases. J was trimmed by 5 bases and V by 5 bases; bases with no gene match: 7. CDR3 size: 14 residues. In germline, CDR1 is SGHRS, CDR2 YFSETQ. The CDR3 DNA reads TGCGCCAGCAGACAGGGGGCGAGTGGGACTGAAGCTTTCTTT. Its protein is CASRQGASGTEAFF. Variable domain in full (rest from reference TRBV5-1 and TRBJ1-1): KAGVTQTPRYLIKTRGQQVTLSCSPISGHRSVSWYQQTPGQGLQFLFEYFSETQRNKGNFPGRFSGRQFSNSRSEMNVSTLELGDSALYLCASRQGASGTEAFFGQGTRLTVV.

The CDR3 is CASSLGLAGAQETQYF. CDR3 sequence (DNA): TGTGCCAGCAGCTTGGGGCTAGCGGGGGCTCAGGAGACCCAGTACTTC. The chain uses TRBV5-4 and TRBJ2-5, with 10 bases matching TRBD2. The CDR3 spans 16 residues. V dropped 0 bases and J dropped 5; count of bases not matched to a gene: 7. Germline V gene lookup returns CDR1 SGHNT and CDR2 YYREEE (reference sequence).

As for this clone: This CDR3 is also generated by other DNA sequences in the sample. The rearrangement uses TRBV4-1 and TRBJ2-3; a possible D gene is TRBD1 (5 bases). Germline values: CDR1 MGHRA, CDR2 YSYEKL. The V gene lost 1 base and the J gene lost 0 bases, with 11 bases spanning the gap. This CDR3 has 16 residues. The chain's CDR3 is CASSQGQGPSTDTQYF. The CDR3 bases are TGCGCCAGCAGCCAAGGGCAGGGCCCTAGCACAGATACGCAGTATTTT.

The rearrangement links TRBV6-6 to TRBJ2-7; D is unclear. This CDR3 region has 13 residues. V was clipped by 3 bases and J by 5 bases, with 11 bases between them. CDR1 and CDR2 from the germline V gene are MNHNY and SVGAGI (reference sequence). Here the CDR3 DNA reads TGTGCCAGCAGTTATGAAGGGTGGCACGAGCAGTACTTC. Protein sequence: CASSYEGWHEQYF.

The chain carries TRBV7-2 and TRBJ1-5, with 8 nucleotides matching TRBD1. The V segment lost 5 bases and the J segment 6 bases; nucleotides outside the gene matches: 9. This CDR3 has 15 residues. CDR1 is SGHTA and CDR2 is FQGNSA in the germline V gene. The chain's CDR3 is CASSPDRGGGQPQHF. CDR3 coding DNA: TGTGCCAGCAGCCCCGACAGGGGTGGGGGTCAGCCCCAGCATTTT.

The chain carries TRBV9 and TRBJ1-6; a possible D gene is TRBD1 (5 bases). V lost 4 bases to trimming and J lost 6 bases, with 17 bases between them. This CDR3 region has 16 residues. Germline V CDR1 and CDR2: SGDLS, YYNGEE. In DNA form, the CDR3 reads TGTGCCAGCAGCCCCGGACTGGGGGGAACTAATTCACCCCTCCACTTT. Translating gives CASSPGLGGTNSPLHF.

The rearrangement uses TRBV7-9 and TRBJ2-1, with 10 bases that match TRBD2. The CDR3 sequence is 14 residues long. The trim removed 5 bases at V and 2 bases at J, leaving 0 bases unmatched. Germline lookup yields CDR1 SEHNR and CDR2 FQNEAQ (reference sequence). The CDR3 is CASSTSGTYNEQFF. As DNA, the CDR3 is TGTGCCAGCAGCACTAGCGGGACCTACAATGAGCAGTTCTTC. Full variable domain (rest looked up from reference TRBV7-9 and TRBJ2-1): DTGVSQNPRHKITKRGQNVTFRCDPISEHNRLYWYRQTLGQGPEFLTYFQNEAQLEKSRLLSDRFSAERPKGSFSTLEIQRTEQGDSAMYLCASSTSGTYNEQFFGPGTRLTVL.

A single count supports this clone. The V and J genes are TRBV29-1 and TRBJ2-5, with D possibly TRBD2 on 6 matching bases. Germline CDR1 is SQVTM and CDR2 is ANQGSEA. This CDR3 comprises 12 residues. Trimming left V 3 bases short and J 5 bases short, with 10 bases between. The CDR3, as DNA: TGCAGCGTTGAGTCTCTAGCGGAGACCCAGTACTTC. It translates to CSVESLAETQYF.

This clone occurred a few times. The chain links TRBV14 to TRBJ2-5; D is undetermined. With 1 base removed from V and 4 bases from J, the gap between germline ends came to 4 bases. Germline CDR1 is SGHDN and CDR2 is FVKESK. The CDR3 has 12 residues. The CDR3 nucleotides are TGTGCCAGCAGCCAAGCTCCAGAGACCCAGTACTTC. As protein: CASSQAPETQYF.

The chain couples TRBV14 to TRBJ2-6; D not certain. Germline V gives CDR1 SGHDN, CDR2 FVKESK. This CDR3 comprises 15 residues. V lost 1 base and J 0 bases, leaving 4 bases between the germline ends. This CDR3 is CASSQGTSGANVLTF. The CDR3 DNA is TGTGCCAGCAGCCAAGGTACCTCTGGGGCCAACGTCCTGACTTTC.

The chain carries TRBV10-3 and TRBJ2-2; a possible D gene is TRBD1 (6 bases). CDR3 length: 11 residues. V shed 7 bases and J shed 7 bases, with 7 bases lying between them. CDR1 and CDR2 (germline): ENHRY, SYGVKD. The CDR3 here is CAIKGGGELFF. CDR3 nucleotides: TGTGCCATCAAAGGGGGCGGGGAGCTGTTTTTT.

The V and J genes are TRBV19 and TRBJ1-5, with D perhaps matching TRBD1 (5 bases). CDR1 and CDR2 (germline): LNHDA, SQIVND (reference sequence). This CDR3 comprises 14 residues. V gave up 3 bases and J gave up 5 bases, with 11 bases separating them. In nucleotides, the CDR3 is TGTGCCAGTAGTATCCGGGACCGGGATCAGCCCCAGCATTTT. It encodes CASSIRDRDQPQHF.

This chain links TRBV5-6 with TRBJ1-6; D unclear. V was cut by 4 bases and J by 5 bases, with 10 bases left in between. The CDR3 totals 14 residues. From germline, CDR1 is SGHDT and CDR2 YYEEEE. Written as DNA, the CDR3 is TGTGCCAGCAGCGCGGACGGGAATAATTCACCCCTCCACTTT. Protein sequence: CASSADGNNSPLHF.

The V and J genes are TRBV6-1 and TRBJ1-4; TRBD1 is a possible D gene (5 bases). The germline CDR1 and CDR2 sequences are MNHNS and SASEGT. The CDR3 is 15 residues long. Trimming took off 3 bases at V and 4 bases at J, with 12 bases between the two ends. The DNA of the CDR3 is TGTGCCAGCAGTGAGGGGCCGTGGGGTAATGAAAAACTGTTTTTT. Protein product: CASSEGPWGNEKLFF.

This chain connects TRBV20-1 to TRBJ2-5; D gene ambiguous. Germline CDR1 DFQATT, CDR2 SNEGSKA (reference sequence). The CDR3 has 10 amino acids. With 7 bases removed from V and 3 bases from J, the gap between germline ends came to 6 bases. The CDR3 sequence: CSGKEETQYF. The DNA of the CDR3 is TGCAGTGGGAAAGAAGAGACCCAGTACTTC.

The V gene is TRBV7-9, the J gene TRBJ2-1; D not certain. There are 12 residues in the CDR3. Per the germline V gene, CDR1 is SEHNR and CDR2 is FQNEAQ (reference sequence). The V end was cut by 4 bases, the J end by 5 bases, with 6 bases between. The CDR3 protein is CASSYVHNEQFF. The DNA of the CDR3 is TGTGCCAGCAGCTATGTCCACAATGAGCAGTTCTTC.

The rearrangement uses TRBV5-1 and TRBJ2-7; the match to TRBD1 covers 8 bases. The V gene end was trimmed by 2 bases and the J gene end by 3 bases; junction bases not matched to a gene: 13. The length of the CDR3 is 17 residues. Germline CDR1 is SGHRS and CDR2 is YFSETQ. The CDR3 loop reads CASSFSYYGQGNYEQYF. The CDR3 DNA sequence: TGCGCCAGCAGCTTTAGTTATTATGGACAGGGTAACTACGAGCAGTACTTC.

The chain has TRBV30 and TRBJ2-5; D gene unclear. V lost 4 bases to trimming and J lost 5 bases, with 11 bases between them. This CDR3 comprises 12 residues. Germline V gene sequence: CDR1 GTSNPN, CDR2 SVGIG (reference sequence). CDR3 bases: TGTGCCTGGAAAGAAAGTGGGGAGACCCAGTACTTC. It translates to CAWKESGETQYF.

CDR3 in DNA: TGTGCCAGCAGTTTAAACAGGGCTAAGGAGTTCTCTGGAAACACCATATATTTT. Translating it yields CASSLNRAKEFSGNTIYF. The chain combines TRBV27 with TRBJ1-3, with a possible D match to TRBD1 (6 bases). In germline, CDR1 is MNHEY, CDR2 SMNVEV (reference sequence). Trimming pared 2 bases from V and 0 bases from J, leaving 17 bases between. The CDR3 runs 18 residues.